This record concerns one TCR beta chain sequence. This clonotype appeared a few times. Its antigen remains unidentified. Base qualities were left out, and no much larger clone turns up one base away. Libraries were made using 5' RACE. Sequenced on an Illumina HiSeq 2500. A second about 7 to 11 cycle PCR used a sample-barcoded 5' primer and a J-beta primer mix. A unique molecular identifier was introduced onto each TCR beta cDNA molecule by a template-switch 5' adaptor carrying 12 random nucleotides. Each sample yielded at least 2.5 million CDR3-containing paired-end reads. All of the RNA was converted into first-strand cDNA using the Mint cDNA synthesis kit, with a TRBC-specific oligonucleotide serving as the primer. Following uracil-DNA glycosylase treatment, a first 18-cycle PCR with universal primers M1SS and BC2_uni_R was performed on all cDNA. Concerning the study's data processing: Each sample was normalized by randomly selecting 1 million high-quality reads, each carrying a distinct molecular identifier. Reads sharing molecular identifiers were discarded rather than binned into consensus sequences. CDR3 identification, clonotype clustering and error correction used MiTCR with a Q25 quality threshold and the strictest error-elimination algorithm. A nonparametric unseen species model with Euler transformation was used to estimate a lower bound on total TCR beta diversity. The public sequencing data were trimmed at Q25 with fastp and processed into clonotypes with MiXCR by TCRdb, which kept only in-frame beta chains. CDR3 protein duplicates are merged, each entry listing the most common genes and DNA. The V and J calls reflect TCRdb's pipeline rather than the authors' work. The sample has around 1,500,000 distinct CDR3 sequences on record, approximately 42% of them singletons. The ten largest clonotypes hold roughly 7.9% of the sample.

The data were obtained in a study of blood T cells in healthy people across ages (dated by TCRdb to the mid-2010s). Broadly, across the study: In model experiments, template switching captured about one uniquely barcoded TCR beta cDNA molecule for every two T cells. Age-related changes in TCR beta repertoire diversity were measured in the study by deep sequencing normalized with unique cDNA molecular identifiers. Four age groups were formed from the donors: young (average around 15 years), middle-aged (less than 40), aged (62) and long-lived (more than 75). To avoid experimental bias, donors of different ages were randomly spread across the sequencing lanes. Two additional independent replicas of 1 million unique cDNA reads from the same blood draw were analyzed for two donors (one aged 18 to 29 and one aged 80 or older).

Systemically healthy Caucasian individuals from Russia, 39 in total and aged roughly 6 to 100 years, were included as donors. Approximately 10 milliliters of peripheral blood were collected from each donor into EDTA-treated Vacutainer tubes. Ficoll-Paque density-gradient centrifugation was used to isolate PBMCs, with at least 6.5 million per sample. Total RNA was extracted from PBMCs with Trizol reagent, with at least 5 micrograms obtained per sample. For every donor, flow cytometry on a PBMC aliquot measured the percentage of naive CD45RAhigh/CD27high T cells. Trimming costs V 1 base and J 0 bases, and their ends lie 9 bases apart. In the germline V gene, CDR1 corresponds to SGHTA and CDR2 to FQGTGA. From its cysteine to its phenylalanine, the CDR3 spans 15 amino acids. Only the CDR3 part of the read is kept: 45 bases, read in frame from the first base. The full study reports these points: Observed TCR beta diversity correlated strongly with the percentage of naive T cells measured by flow cytometry. As age increased, observed TCR beta diversity per million T cells dropped in a roughly linear way, and a significant reduction was already evident by age 40. Compared with the aged group, the long-lived group had more naive CD4+ T cells, fewer expanded clones and increased TCR diversity, suggesting age selection. Since profiling was done on bulk unsorted PBMCs, naive and antigen-experienced compartments could not be conclusively compared. Estimates of total diversity based on one million sequenced T cells were regarded as lower bounds and as underestimates. Because donor CMV infection status was unknown, age-related changes in expanded clonotypes were potentially confounded.

Sequenced material: blood. The receptor comes from a woman between 18 and 30 years old in good health. This receptor chain uses TRBV7-3 and TRBJ1-2; a confident D gene designation cannot be given. The DNA reads as follows: TGTGCCAGCAGCTTAAGACCAGGAGCTAACTATGGCTACACCTTC. Its translation is CASSLRPGANYGYTF.